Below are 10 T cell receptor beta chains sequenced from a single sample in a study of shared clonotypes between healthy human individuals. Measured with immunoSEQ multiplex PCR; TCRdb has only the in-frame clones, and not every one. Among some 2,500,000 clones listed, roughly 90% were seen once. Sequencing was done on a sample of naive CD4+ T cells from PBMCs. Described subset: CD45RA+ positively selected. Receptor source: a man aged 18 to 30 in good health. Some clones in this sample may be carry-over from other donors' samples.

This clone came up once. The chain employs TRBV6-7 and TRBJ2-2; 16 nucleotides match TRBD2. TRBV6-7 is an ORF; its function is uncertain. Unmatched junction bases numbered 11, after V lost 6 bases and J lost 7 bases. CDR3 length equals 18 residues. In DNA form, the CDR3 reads TGTGCCAGCAGAACCGGGACTAGCGGGAGGGCCACGGGCGGGGAGCTGTTTTTT. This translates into CASRTGTSGRATGGELFF.

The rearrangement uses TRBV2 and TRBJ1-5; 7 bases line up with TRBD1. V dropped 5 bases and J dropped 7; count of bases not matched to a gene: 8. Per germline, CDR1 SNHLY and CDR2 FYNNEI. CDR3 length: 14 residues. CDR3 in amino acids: CASSTRQGGQPQHF. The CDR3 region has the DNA TGTGCCAGCAGTACCAGACAGGGAGGACAGCCCCAGCATTTT.

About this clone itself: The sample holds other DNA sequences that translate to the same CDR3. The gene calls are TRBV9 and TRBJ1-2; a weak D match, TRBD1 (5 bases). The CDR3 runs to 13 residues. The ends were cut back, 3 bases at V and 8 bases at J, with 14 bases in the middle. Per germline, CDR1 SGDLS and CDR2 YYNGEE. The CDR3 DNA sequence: TGTGCCAGCAGCGCGTCGGGGGGAGAAGGCTACACCTTC. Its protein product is CASSASGGEGYTF.

CDR3 loop: CASSPRISALNYGYTF. The CDR3, as DNA: TGTGCCAGCAGCCCCCGAATATCTGCTCTCAACTATGGCTACACCTTC. This chain connects TRBV9 to TRBJ1-2; D gene unclear. V lost 4 bases and J lost 2, with 18 bases in between. The CDR3 covers 16 residues. Germline V gene lookup returns CDR1 SGDLS and CDR2 YYNGEE.

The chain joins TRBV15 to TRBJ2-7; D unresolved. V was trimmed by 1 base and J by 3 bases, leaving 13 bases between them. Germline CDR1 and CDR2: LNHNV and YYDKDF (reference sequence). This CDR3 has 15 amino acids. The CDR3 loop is CATSRAGGDRYEQYF. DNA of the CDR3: TGTGCCACCAGCAGAGCAGGTGGGGATCGCTACGAGCAGTACTTC.

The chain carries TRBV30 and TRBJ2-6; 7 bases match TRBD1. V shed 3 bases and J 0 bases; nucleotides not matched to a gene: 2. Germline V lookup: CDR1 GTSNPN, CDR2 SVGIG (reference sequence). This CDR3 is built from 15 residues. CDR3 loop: CAWSAGGSGANVLTF. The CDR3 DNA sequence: TGTGCCTGGAGCGCAGGGGGCTCTGGGGCCAACGTCCTGACTTTC.

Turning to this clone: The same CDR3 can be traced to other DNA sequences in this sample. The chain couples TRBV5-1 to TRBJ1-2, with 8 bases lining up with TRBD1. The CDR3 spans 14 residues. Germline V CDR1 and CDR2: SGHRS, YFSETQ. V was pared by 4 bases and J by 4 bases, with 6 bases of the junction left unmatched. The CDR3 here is CASSAGTGAYGYTF. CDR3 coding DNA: TGCGCCAGCAGCGCGGGGACAGGTGCCTATGGCTACACCTTC.

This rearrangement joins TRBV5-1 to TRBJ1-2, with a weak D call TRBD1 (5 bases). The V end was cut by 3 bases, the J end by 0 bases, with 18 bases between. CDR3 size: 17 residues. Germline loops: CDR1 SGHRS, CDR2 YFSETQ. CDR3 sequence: CASSSPRGTQANYGYTF. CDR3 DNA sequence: TGCGCCAGCAGCTCCCCTCGGGGGACTCAAGCTAACTATGGCTACACCTTC.

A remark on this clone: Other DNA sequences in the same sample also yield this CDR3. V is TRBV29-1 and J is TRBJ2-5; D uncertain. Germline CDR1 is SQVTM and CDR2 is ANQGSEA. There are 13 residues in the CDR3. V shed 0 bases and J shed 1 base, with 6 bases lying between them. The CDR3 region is CSVEEGRQETQYF. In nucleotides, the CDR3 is TGCAGCGTTGAAGAAGGGCGCCAAGAGACCCAGTACTTC.

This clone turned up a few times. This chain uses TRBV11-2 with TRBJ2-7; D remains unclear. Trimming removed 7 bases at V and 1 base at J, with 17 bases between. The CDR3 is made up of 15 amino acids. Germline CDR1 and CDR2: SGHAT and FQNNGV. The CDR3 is CASTTDPVQSYEQYF. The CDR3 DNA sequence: TGTGCCAGCACCACCGACCCGGTCCAATCCTACGAGCAGTACTTC.